This T cell receptor beta chain appears in the sequencing data of a study of cytomegalovirus exposure and HLA in healthy donors. Study-level background: An earlier analysis identified approximately 110 million unique TCR beta sequences in some 180 million T cells. Most donors, less than 85% of 350 to 450 genotyped, fell in the Caucasian-associated ancestry cluster.

Donors likely had unrecorded immune exposures despite being nominally healthy when sampled. Both 60 Vbeta primers and 13 Jbeta primers went into the PCR. The method was immunoSEQ multiplex PCR; TCRdb's version includes in-frame clones alone and lacks a portion of them. The sample records approximately 130,000 clones, 60% to 85% being singletons. Losses at the gene ends were 6 bases for V and 0 bases for J; bases not matched to a gene: 5. CDR3 length: 17 residues. The germline V gene encodes CDR1 LNHDA and CDR2 SQIVND (reference sequence). V is TRBV19 and J is TRBJ2-6; TRBD1 agrees at 10 bases. Material: PBMCs. The receptor's source is a man between 25 and 39 years old in good health and CMV-seronegative. The CDR3 loop reads CASSRQGAPSGANVLTF. As DNA, the CDR3 is TGTGCCAGTAGCAGACAGGGGGCGCCCTCTGGGGCCAACGTCCTGACTTTC. The entire variable domain, with the rest obtained from reference TRBV19 and TRBJ2-6, is as follows: DGGITQSPKYLFRKEGQNVTLSCEQNLNHDAMYWYRQDPGQGLRLIYYSQIVNDFQKGDIAEGYSVSREKKESFPLTVTSAQKNPTAFYLCASSRQGAPSGANVLTFGAGSRLTVL.